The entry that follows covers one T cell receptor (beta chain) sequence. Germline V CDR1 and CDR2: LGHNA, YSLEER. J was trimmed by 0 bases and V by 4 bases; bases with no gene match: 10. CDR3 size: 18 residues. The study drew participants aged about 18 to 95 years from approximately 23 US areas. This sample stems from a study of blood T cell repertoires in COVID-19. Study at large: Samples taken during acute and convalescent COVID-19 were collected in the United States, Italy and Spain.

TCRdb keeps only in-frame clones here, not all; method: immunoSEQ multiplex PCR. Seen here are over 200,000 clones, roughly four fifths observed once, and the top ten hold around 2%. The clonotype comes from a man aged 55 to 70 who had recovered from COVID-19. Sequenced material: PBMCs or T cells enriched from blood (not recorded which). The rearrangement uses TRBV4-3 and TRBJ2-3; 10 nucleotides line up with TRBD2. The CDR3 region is CASSPRVAGGPSTDTQYF. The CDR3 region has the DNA TGCGCCAGCAGCCCCCGCGTAGCGGGGGGACCTAGCACAGATACGCAGTATTTT.